This passage covers 17 T cell receptor beta chains from one sample sequenced in a study of human T cells and chemical hapten exposure (dated by TCRdb to about 2021). The library was built by means of 5' RACE. Reads for this sample came from an Illumina MiSeq. Using fastp at Q25 and MiXCR, TCRdb reprocessed the public reads and kept productive beta chains. Entries that share a CDR3 protein sequence are merged under the most common genes and DNA. This sample comprises 70,000 to 85,000 distinct CDR3 sequences, 15% of them detected only once. Jointly, the top ten make up about 6.8% of the sample. Total RNA was extracted from unfractionated whole blood that had been collected in Tempus Blood RNA tubes. These receptors all stem from a female donor in good health.

This clonotype was counted between two and nine times. V is TRBV6-1 and J is TRBJ2-3; 9 positions agree with TRBD1. This CDR3 has 14 amino acids. CDR1 and CDR2 (germline): MNHNS, SASEGT. V gave up 8 bases and J gave up 1 base; unmatched junction bases: 4. The CDR3 protein is CASHRDRGTDTQYF. DNA of the CDR3: TGTGCCAGCCACCGGGACAGGGGCACAGATACGCAGTATTTT.

V and J are TRBV7-9 and TRBJ2-5; D might be TRBD2 (6 bases). The germline V gene has CDR1 SEHNR and CDR2 FQNEAQ (reference sequence). CDR3 size: 16 residues. V lost 5 bases, J lost 2 bases, and 18 bases lay in between. The CDR3: CASSPPAGPAQETQYF. The CDR3 bases are TGTGCCAGCAGCCCCCCCGCGGGACCCGCACAAGAGACCCAGTACTTC.

This chain connects TRBV2 to TRBJ1-5, with 11 bases identical to TRBD1. This CDR3 has 18 residues. J lost 5 bases, V lost 0 bases, and 9 bases had no gene match. Germline assignment: CDR1 SNHLY and CDR2 FYNNEI. CDR3: CASSEADRGRTFDQPQHF. The CDR3 DNA reads as TGTGCCAGCAGTGAAGCGGACAGGGGGCGGACATTCGATCAGCCCCAGCATTTT.

This clonotype was observed a handful of times. The J gene is TRBJ1-2, the V gene TRBV30; 8 bases are a match to TRBD1. CDR1 and CDR2 from the germline V gene are GTSNPN and SVGIG (reference sequence). The junction had 4 bases not matched to a gene; V was cut back by 2 bases and J by 8 bases. The CDR3 runs 12 residues. Written as DNA, the CDR3 is TGTGCCTGGAGTTCGGGGACAGGAGGCTACACCTTC. Amino acids: CAWSSGTGGYTF.

This clonotype has a count of ten or more. V gene TRBV4-2 combines with J gene TRBJ1-5; possible D gene TRBD1, 6 bases. CDR1 LGHNA and CDR2 YNFKEQ come from the germline V gene. Between the trimmed V and J ends, which lost 4 bases and 4 bases, there was a span of 14 bases. The CDR3 covers 15 residues. CDR3 sequence (DNA): TGTGCCAGCAGCCCGCAGGGGACAAGGAATCAGCCCCAGCATTTT. Its translation is CASSPQGTRNQPQHF.

The chain couples TRBV7-6 to TRBJ2-7; a weak D match, TRBD1 (5 bases). CDR1 is SGHVS, CDR2 FNYEAQ, per germline. The CDR3 loop spans 13 amino acids. V lost 1 base and J 4 bases, leaving 8 bases between the germline ends. CDR3 sequence (DNA): TGTGCCAGCAGCTTAGGGGGCGAGTACGAGCAGTACTTC. Translating gives CASSLGGEYEQYF.

The chain is built from TRBV29-1 and TRBJ1-2; D not certain. Looked up from germline, CDR1 is SQVTM and CDR2 is ANQGSEA. The CDR3 has 13 residues. The V end lost 1 base, the J end lost 6 bases, and 12 bases lay between the germline ends. CDR3 nucleotide sequence: TGCAGCGTTGAAGGAAGGACTGAAGATGGCTACACCTTC. It encodes CSVEGRTEDGYTF.

The CDR3 DNA reads TGCGCCAGCAGCCAACAGCTTCTAGGAGAGACCCAGTACTTC. Translated: CASSQQLLGETQYF. J is TRBJ2-5 and V is TRBV4-1; unclear D gene. CDR3 size: 14 residues. Germline CDR1 reads MGHRA; CDR2 reads YSYEKL. Trimming removed 2 bases from V and 4 bases from J, with 11 bases in between.

V and J are TRBV3-1 and TRBJ2-5; D unresolved. CDR1 is LGHDT and CDR2 is YNNKEL in the germline V gene (reference sequence). CDR3 length: 15 amino acids. V was shortened by 0 bases and J by 5 bases, with 13 bases between the two germline ends. The CDR3 region has the DNA TGTGCCAGCAGCCAAGAAGGTTTCGGTGCGGAGACCCAGTACTTC. Translated: CASSQEGFGAETQYF.

This clonotype came up many times. V usage is TRBV7-2 and J usage is TRBJ1-1; D is unclear. This CDR3 contains 15 residues. The germline V and J ends were trimmed by 2 bases and 4 bases, with 14 bases remaining between them. The germline V gene encodes CDR1 SGHTA and CDR2 FQGNSA. The CDR3 reads CASSLRSTEGTEAFF. CDR3 bases: TGTGCCAGCAGCTTAAGAAGCACAGAAGGCACTGAAGCTTTCTTT.

This clonotype was recorded a few times. The rearrangement links TRBV27 to TRBJ1-6; no reliable D call. V was pared by 2 bases and J by 8 bases, with 7 bases between. CDR1 and CDR2 from the germline V gene are MNHEY and SMNVEV (reference sequence). The CDR3 loop spans 13 amino acids. In DNA form, the CDR3 reads TGTGCCAGCAGTTTACGGGGTGATTCACCCCTCCACTTT. Translation: CASSLRGDSPLHF.

This sequence joins TRBV6-5 and TRBJ2-3; 11 nucleotides agree with TRBD2. Trimming at V came to 8 bases and at J to 2 bases, leaving 6 bases not matched to a gene. This CDR3 spans 15 amino acids. Per germline, CDR1 MNHEY and CDR2 SVGAGI. CDR3 protein: CASGPSGGLTDTQYF. DNA of the CDR3: TGTGCCAGCGGACCTAGCGGGGGGCTCACAGATACGCAGTATTTT.

This clonotype was observed a handful of times. The chain recombines TRBV20-1 with TRBJ1-1; TRBD1 might be the D (6 bases). CDR1 and CDR2 from the germline V gene are DFQATT and SNEGSKA (reference sequence). This CDR3 has 12 amino acids. The germline V and J ends were trimmed by 7 bases and 4 bases, with 13 bases remaining between them. CDR3 coding DNA: TGCAGTGTAGCCGTCAGGGGCACTGAAGCTTTCTTT. As protein: CSVAVRGTEAFF.

The J gene is TRBJ2-7, the V gene TRBV20-1; 9 positions match TRBD1. The CDR3 runs 17 residues. Losses at the gene ends were 1 base for V and 6 bases for J; bases not matched to a gene: 16. The germline gives CDR1 DFQATT, CDR2 SNEGSKA (reference sequence). The CDR3: CSARGSFVTGGLVEQYF. The CDR3 DNA follows: TGCAGTGCTAGAGGGTCCTTCGTCACAGGGGGCCTCGTCGAGCAGTACTTC.

This clonotype appeared a few times. The gene calls are TRBV5-1 and TRBJ2-3, with 12 positions matching TRBD2. Germline V CDR1 and CDR2: SGHRS, YFSETQ. V lost 4 bases, J lost 2 bases, and 5 bases stayed unmatched. This CDR3 region has 16 residues. CDR3 bases: TGCGCCAGCAGCCCGGGACTAGCGGGCAACACAGATACGCAGTATTTT. Amino acid sequence: CASSPGLAGNTDTQYF.

The rearrangement uses TRBV6-2 or TRBV6-3 and TRBJ1-6, with D perhaps matching TRBD1 (6 bases). Germline V CDR1 and CDR2: MNHEY, SVGEGT. Trimming removed 8 bases from V and 6 bases from J, with 14 bases in between. This CDR3 comprises 14 residues. The DNA of the CDR3 is TGTGCCAGCGGCGACAGGCCAACTAATTCACCCCTCCACTTT. This encodes CASGDRPTNSPLHF.

This clonotype was counted only a few times. The chain links TRBV28 to TRBJ1-6; 8 bases match TRBD1. V shed 6 bases, J shed 8 bases, and the junction held 9 bases outside the gene matches. The CDR3 is made up of 15 amino acids. Per germline, CDR1 MDHEN and CDR2 SYDVKM. The CDR3 region has the DNA TGTGCCAGCAGCCCGACAGGGGCGGATGATTCACCCCTCCACTTT. Translation: CASSPTGADDSPLHF. The complete variable domain, with remaining parts taken from reference TRBV28 and TRBJ1-6, reads DVKVTQSSRYLVKRTGEKVFLECVQDMDHENMFWYRQDPGLGLRLIYFSYDVKMKEKGDIPEGYSVSREKKERFSLILESASTNQTSMYLCASSPTGADDSPLHFGNGTRLTVT.